This record covers a single TCR beta chain. Its target antigen remains unknown. No base quality information exists; no much larger clone differs at one position. The sample belongs to a study of blood T cell repertoires in COVID-19 (dated by TCRdb to 2018 to 2021). Regarding the complete study: Samples covering the acute and convalescent phases of COVID-19 were provided by collaborators in the United States, Italy and Spain. The prospective study material was composed of cDNA or gDNA derived from T cells, B-cell-depleted T cells, or PBMCs. Where available, HLA class I and class II types were obtained from metadata supplied by the sample provider rather than from assay-based typing. Samples were obtained from the ongoing ImmuneRACE study (first 160 participants) and from approximately 1,200 subjects provided by 6 global collaborators. The repertoires were released in a freely available public database intended as a resource for research on the immune response to SARS-CoV-2. Nearly every sample came with metadata listing a de-identified subject ID, COVID-19 status, age in years and sex. Deeply sampled blood TCRbeta repertoires from subjects exposed to, actively infected with, or recovered from COVID-19 were included in the dataset.

Participants in the prospective study were aged 18 to 89 years, lived in over 20 United States geographic areas, and enrolled through a virtual design. In the prospective study, cohorts were assigned on the basis of participant-reported clinical history obtained from a screening survey and a study questionnaire. For ImmuneRACE Cohort 3, a participant was defined as recovered based on two consecutive negative NP/OP PCR tests, clearance by a healthcare professional, or resolution of symptoms. Each participant in the prospective study had whole blood, serum and a nasopharyngeal or oropharyngeal swab collected by mobile phlebotomists. Additional blood draws and questionnaires over an approximately two-month period could optionally be provided by prospective study participants. Before DNA extraction, blood samples from the prospective study were shipped at room temperature or frozen. What the study reported, not specific to this receptor: Clinical and demographic metadata were provided uncurated, with the amount varying by source and participant.

TCRbeta CDR3 regions were amplified from genomic DNA using the immunoSEQ Assay, a bias-controlled multiplex PCR. The original pipeline was this. The number of nucleated cells in each sample was estimated from the amplification of reference gene primers within the assay. To quantify the absolute abundance of each unique TCRbeta CDR3 rearrangement, sequence reads were collapsed and filtered. Productive Simpson clonality was computed per sample as the square root of Simpson's diversity index over productive rearrangements. TCRdb stores this immuneACCESS table with in-frame sequences only. Part of the clones is absent; in the studies checked, under half of the shortfall reflects unresolved V genes, and no reason is known for the rest. That table is the source of V, J and clone size, and D and trimming were worked out from the DNA. Present in this sample are approximately 400,000 clones, around 89% of which were seen just once. 1.2% of the sample comes from the top ten.

The sequence came from a woman aged 18-29 years who had recovered from COVID-19. The sample was PBMCs or T cells enriched from blood (not recorded which).

The DNA sequence is TGCGCCAGCAGCTTGATGGCGGGGCTATTCTCCTACAATGAGCAGTTCTTC. Translated, this is CASSLMAGLFSYNEQFF. The chain uses TRBV5-1 and TRBJ2-1; the D segment could be TRBD2, given 6 matching bases. V gives up 1 base and J gives up 0 bases, and the segment between their germline ends measures 14 bases. The germline V gene encodes CDR1 SGHRS and CDR2 YFSETQ. The CDR3 holds 17 amino acids from the cysteine to the phenylalanine. Kept here is only the CDR3 DNA, which spans 51 bases and is read in frame from base 1.